Reported below is one T cell receptor beta chain. Its antigen is currently unknown. The record originates from a study of T cells after yellow fever vaccination. As for the study in general: SMART-Seq v4 Ultra Low Input prepared libraries from low-cell fractions. Study-wide results and limits: There was a small share of clonotypes that showed up in both the CD4 and CD8 compartments. Weaker, the secondary response had a peak occurring faster, on day 5 versus 15. Bulk-population clonotypes that are abundant could appear as contaminants in FACS-sorted repertoires.

A single record per CDR3 protein comes from TCRdb applying MiXCR to the 5' RACE reads. The table records some 320,000 distinct CDR3 sequences, 4.1% of them present only once. The CDR3 contains 13 residues. V gave up 4 bases and J gave up 4 bases, with 10 bases separating them. Germline V gene data show CDR1 as KGHSH and CDR2 as LQKENI. Sequenced here: PBMCs, sampled 5 days after the yellow fever booster vaccination. This sequence was found in a man aged 18 to 30 who received the YFV17D yellow fever vaccine. The gene calls are TRBV18 and TRBJ1-2; tentatively, D is TRBD1 (6 bases). The CDR3 sequence: CASSRGQIYGYTF. DNA for the CDR3: TGTGCCAGCTCACGTGGACAGATCTATGGCTACACCTTC.